This T cell receptor (beta chain) was documented in a study of OX40 agonist ivuxolimab in advanced cancers. Looking at the study overall: With a range of roughly 20 to 79, age averaged approximately 64 years, and about 83% were male. Patients with prior anti-PD-1, anti-PD-L1 or anti-CTLA-4 therapy were eligible; approximately 40% had some. Overall study results and limits: Dose levels from 0.1 to 3.0 mg/kg saw CD4+ and CD8+ blood T cells expand clonally by week 6.

On this clone itself: Its antigen is currently unknown.

Germline CDR1 reads MNHNS; CDR2 reads SASEGT. CDR3 size: 12 residues. V lost 6 bases, J lost 3 bases, and 8 bases lay in between. Some clones are missing from TCRdb's copy, which holds only in-frame ones; the method was immunoSEQ multiplex PCR. Here the sample spans 55,000 to 70,000 clones, less than 90% being singletons. The sequence derives from an adult with an advanced solid tumor such as melanoma, head and neck, liver or kidney cancer. The sample in question was CD4+ or CD8+ T cells sorted from blood, obtained in a trial of the OX40 agonist ivuxolimab. The J gene is TRBJ1-2, the V gene TRBV6-1, with D perhaps matching TRBD1 (6 bases). CDR3 region: CASRGQYYGYTF. CDR3 DNA: TGTGCCAGCAGAGGACAGTACTATGGCTACACCTTC.